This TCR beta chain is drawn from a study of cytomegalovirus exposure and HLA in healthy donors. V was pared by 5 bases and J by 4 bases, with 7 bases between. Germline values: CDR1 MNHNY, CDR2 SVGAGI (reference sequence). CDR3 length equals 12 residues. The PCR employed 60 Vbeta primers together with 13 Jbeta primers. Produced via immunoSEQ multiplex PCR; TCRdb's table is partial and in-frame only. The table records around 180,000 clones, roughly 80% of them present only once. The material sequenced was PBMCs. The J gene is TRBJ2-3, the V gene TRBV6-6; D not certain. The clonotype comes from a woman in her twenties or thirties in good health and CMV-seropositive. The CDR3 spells CASSLYSDTQYF. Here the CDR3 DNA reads TGTGCCAGCAGTCTCTACTCAGATACGCAGTATTTT.